This record looks at one TCR beta chain sequence and its context. This sample is part of a study of control samples from healthy donors and cancer patients. Germline values: CDR1 LGHDT, CDR2 YNNKEL (reference sequence). V lost 0 bases to trimming and J lost 0 bases; unmatched junction nucleotides: 17. This CDR3 has 22 residues. Profiled with immunoSEQ multiplex PCR; TCRdb holds only in-frame clones, not every one. The data show 25,000 to 35,000 clones, with just under 90% seen just once and roughly 1.6% held by the top ten. The chain links TRBV3-1 (or the pseudogene TRBV3-2) to TRBJ1-3, with 10 bases matching TRBD1. The sample consisted of PBMCs. This clonotype was obtained from a woman in her forties with lung cancer. The CDR3, as DNA: TGTGCCAGCAGCCAAGAAGGGGGAACACTCCGGGACAGGGGTTACTCTGGAAACACCATATATTTT. Translating it yields CASSQEGGTLRDRGYSGNTIYF.